This T cell receptor beta chain was retrieved from a study of T cells in narcolepsy. Study findings and constraints: Autoreactive clonotypes reportedly recurred in blood of same and different patients, not controls.

Germline CDR1 is SGDLS and CDR2 is YYNGEE. The CDR3 length is 16 residues. V was trimmed by 0 bases and J by 6 bases, leaving 18 bases between them. Sequencing used immunoSEQ multiplex PCR; TCRdb keeps in-frame clones, though not all of them. The sample lists 25,000 to 35,000 clones; over 80% were seen once. Concerning this clone itself: The antigen remains unidentified.

The chain carries TRBV9 and TRBJ1-1; D possibly corresponds to TRBD1 (6 bases). The sequence came from a human donor with narcolepsy. The sample taken for sequencing was CD45RA- memory CD4+ T cells from PBMCs. The CDR3 DNA sequence: TGTGCCAGCAGCGTAGGGGCAGGGGCCTGGGGTGCTGAAGCTTTCTTT. This codes for CASSVGAGAWGAEAFF.